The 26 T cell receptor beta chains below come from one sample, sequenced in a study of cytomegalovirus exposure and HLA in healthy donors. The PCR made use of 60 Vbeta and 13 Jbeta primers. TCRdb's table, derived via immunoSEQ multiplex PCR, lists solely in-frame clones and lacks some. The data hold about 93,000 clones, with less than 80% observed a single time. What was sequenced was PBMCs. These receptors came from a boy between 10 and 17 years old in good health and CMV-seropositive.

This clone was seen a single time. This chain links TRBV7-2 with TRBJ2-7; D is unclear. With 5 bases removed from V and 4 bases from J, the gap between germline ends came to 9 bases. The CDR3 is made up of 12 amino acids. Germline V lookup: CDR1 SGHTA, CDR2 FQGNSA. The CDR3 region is CASSPDGYEQYF. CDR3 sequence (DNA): TGTGCCAGCAGCCCCGACGGGTACGAGCAGTACTTC. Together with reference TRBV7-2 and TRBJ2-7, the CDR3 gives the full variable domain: GAGVSQSPSNKVTEKGKDVELRCDPISGHTALYWYRQSLGQGLEFLIYFQGNSAPDKSGLPSDRFSAERTGGSVSTLTIQRTQQEDSAVYLCASSPDGYEQYFGPGTRLTVT.

The CDR3: CASSLVGGGNEKLFF. The CDR3 nucleotides read TGTGCCAGCAGCTTAGTAGGGGGGGGAAACGAAAAACTGTTTTTT. This chain connects TRBV7-2 to TRBJ1-4, with a weak D call TRBD1 (6 bases). The CDR3 has 15 amino acids. CDR1 SGHTA and CDR2 FQGNSA come from the germline V gene. Trimming removed 1 base at V and 8 bases at J, with 14 bases between.

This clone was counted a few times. The CDR3 region has the DNA TGCGCCAGCAGCGACACTAGCGGGTCGAACAATGAGCAGTTCTTC. It codes for CASSDTSGSNNEQFF. This chain connects TRBV5-1 to TRBJ2-1; 9 bases map to TRBD2. The CDR3 length is 15 residues. V was pared by 4 bases and J by 5 bases, with 7 bases of the junction left unmatched. CDR1 and CDR2 (germline): SGHRS, YFSETQ.

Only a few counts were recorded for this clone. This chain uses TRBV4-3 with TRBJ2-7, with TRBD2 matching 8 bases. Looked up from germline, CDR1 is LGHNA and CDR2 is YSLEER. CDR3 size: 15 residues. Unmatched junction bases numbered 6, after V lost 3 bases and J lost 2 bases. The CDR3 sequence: CASSHRAGAAYEQYF. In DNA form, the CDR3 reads TGCGCCAGCAGCCATAGAGCGGGAGCCGCCTACGAGCAGTACTTC.

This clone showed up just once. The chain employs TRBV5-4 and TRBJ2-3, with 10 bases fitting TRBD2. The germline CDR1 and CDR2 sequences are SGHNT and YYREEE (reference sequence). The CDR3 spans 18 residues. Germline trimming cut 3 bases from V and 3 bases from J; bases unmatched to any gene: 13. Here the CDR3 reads CASSSPQRGGTSTDTQYF. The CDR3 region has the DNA TGTGCCAGCAGCTCACCGCAGCGGGGGGGCACTTCAACAGATACGCAGTATTTT.

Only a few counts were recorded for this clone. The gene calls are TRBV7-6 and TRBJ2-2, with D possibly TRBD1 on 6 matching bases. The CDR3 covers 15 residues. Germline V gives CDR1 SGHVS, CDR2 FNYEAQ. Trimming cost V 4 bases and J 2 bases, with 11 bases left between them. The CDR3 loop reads CASSSQGLNTGELFF. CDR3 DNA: TGTGCCAGCAGCTCTCAGGGGCTAAACACCGGGGAGCTGTTTTTT. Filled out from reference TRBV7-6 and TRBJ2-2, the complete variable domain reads GAGVSQSPRYKVTKRGQDVALRCDPISGHVSLYWYRQALGQGPEFLTYFNYEAQQDKSGLPNDRFSAERPEGSISTLTIQRTEQRDSAMYRCASSSQGLNTGELFFGEGSRLTVL.

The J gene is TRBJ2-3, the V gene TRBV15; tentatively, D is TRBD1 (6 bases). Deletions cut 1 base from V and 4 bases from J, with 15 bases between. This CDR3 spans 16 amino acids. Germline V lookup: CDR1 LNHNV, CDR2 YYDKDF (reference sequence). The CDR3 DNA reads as TGTGCCACCAGCAGAGTGGACAGATTGATCCCAGATACGCAGTATTTT. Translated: CATSRVDRLIPDTQYF.

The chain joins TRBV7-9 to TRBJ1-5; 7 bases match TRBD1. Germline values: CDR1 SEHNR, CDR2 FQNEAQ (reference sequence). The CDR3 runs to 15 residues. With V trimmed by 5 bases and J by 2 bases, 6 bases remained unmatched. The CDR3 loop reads CASSPIGQGNQPQHF. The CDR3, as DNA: TGTGCCAGCAGCCCCATAGGACAGGGCAATCAGCCCCAGCATTTT.

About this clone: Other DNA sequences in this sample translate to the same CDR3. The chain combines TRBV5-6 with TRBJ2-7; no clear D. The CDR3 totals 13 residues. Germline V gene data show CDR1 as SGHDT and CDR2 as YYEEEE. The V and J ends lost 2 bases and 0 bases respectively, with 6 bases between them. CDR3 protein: CASSLVGSYEQYF. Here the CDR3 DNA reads TGTGCCAGCAGCTTAGTCGGCTCCTACGAGCAGTACTTC.

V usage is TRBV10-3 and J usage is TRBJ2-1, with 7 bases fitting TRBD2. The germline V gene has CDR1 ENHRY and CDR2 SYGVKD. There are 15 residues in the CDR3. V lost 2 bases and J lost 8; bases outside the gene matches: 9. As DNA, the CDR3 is TGTGCCATCAGTGAGGTGACTAGCCGGAGCTATGAGCAGTTCTTC. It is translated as CAISEVTSRSYEQFF.

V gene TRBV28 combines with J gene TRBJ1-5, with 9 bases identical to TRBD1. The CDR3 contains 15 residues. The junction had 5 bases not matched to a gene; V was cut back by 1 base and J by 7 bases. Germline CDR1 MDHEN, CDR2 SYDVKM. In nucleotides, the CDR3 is TGTGCCAGCAGTTTATACAGGGGGCGAGAGCAGCCCCAGCATTTT. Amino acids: CASSLYRGREQPQHF.

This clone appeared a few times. CDR3 bases: TGTGCCAGCAGTTTTACAGGGGGCACGTACGAGCAGTACTTC. It translates to CASSFTGGTYEQYF. The chain has TRBV27 and TRBJ2-7; 9 nucleotides align to TRBD1. CDR1 and CDR2 from the germline V gene are MNHEY and SMNVEV (reference sequence). This CDR3 is built from 14 residues. J gave up 4 bases and V 3 bases, and 4 bases lay outside the gene matches.

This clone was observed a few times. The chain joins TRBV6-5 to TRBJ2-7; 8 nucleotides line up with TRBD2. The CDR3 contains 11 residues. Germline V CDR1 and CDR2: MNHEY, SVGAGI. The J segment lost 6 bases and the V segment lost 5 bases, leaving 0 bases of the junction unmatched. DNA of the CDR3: TGTGCCAGCAGTCGGGAGGGCGAGCAGTACTTC. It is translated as CASSREGEQYF.

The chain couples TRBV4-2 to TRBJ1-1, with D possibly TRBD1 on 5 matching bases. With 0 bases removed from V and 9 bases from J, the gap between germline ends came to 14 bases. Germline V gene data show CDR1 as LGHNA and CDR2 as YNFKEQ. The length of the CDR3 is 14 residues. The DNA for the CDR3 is TGTGCCAGCAGCCAAGAGGAAGGAAGGGGTAAAGCTTTCTTT. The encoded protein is CASSQEEGRGKAFF.

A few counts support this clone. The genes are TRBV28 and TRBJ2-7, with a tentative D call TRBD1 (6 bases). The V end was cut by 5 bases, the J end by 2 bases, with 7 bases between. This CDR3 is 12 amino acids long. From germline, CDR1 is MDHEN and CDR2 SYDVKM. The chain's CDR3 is CASSGQPYEQYF. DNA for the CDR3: TGTGCCAGCAGTGGACAGCCCTACGAGCAGTACTTC.

This CDR3 reads CASSRGLGNTIYF. For the CDR3, the DNA is TGTGCCAGCAGCAGGGGGCTTGGAAACACCATATATTTT. The V and J genes are TRBV9 and TRBJ1-3; 7 bases match TRBD1. V was pared by 4 bases and J by 3 bases, with 1 base of the junction left unmatched. This CDR3 is built from 13 residues. Germline-derived CDR1 and CDR2 are SGDLS and YYNGEE.

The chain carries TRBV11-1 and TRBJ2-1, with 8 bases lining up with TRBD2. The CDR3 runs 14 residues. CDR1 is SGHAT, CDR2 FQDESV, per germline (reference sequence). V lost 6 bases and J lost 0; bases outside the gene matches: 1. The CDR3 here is CASSLAGSYNEQFF. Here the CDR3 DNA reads TGTGCCAGCAGTCTAGCGGGCTCCTACAATGAGCAGTTCTTC. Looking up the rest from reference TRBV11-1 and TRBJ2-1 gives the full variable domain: EAEVAQSPRYKITEKSQAVAFWCDPISGHATLYWYRQILGQGPELLVQFQDESVVDDSQLPKDRFSAERLKGVDSTLKIQPAELGDSAMYLCASSLAGSYNEQFFGPGTRLTVL.

As DNA, the CDR3 is TGTGCCAGCAGTTTATCGGTGGGGGGGGACACTGAAGCTTTCTTT. Its translation is CASSLSVGGDTEAFF. The chain links TRBV27 to TRBJ1-1, with a possible D match to TRBD1 (5 bases). The V gene's germline CDR1 is MNHEY and CDR2 SMNVEV (reference sequence). V lost 0 bases and J lost 3, with 11 bases in between. The CDR3 is made up of 15 amino acids.

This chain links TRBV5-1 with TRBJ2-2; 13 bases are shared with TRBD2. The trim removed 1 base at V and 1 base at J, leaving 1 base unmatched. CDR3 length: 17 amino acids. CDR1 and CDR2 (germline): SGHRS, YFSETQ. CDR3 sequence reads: CASSLRTSGGNTGELFF. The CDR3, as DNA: TGCGCCAGCAGCTTGCGGACTAGCGGGGGGAACACCGGGGAGCTGTTTTTT.

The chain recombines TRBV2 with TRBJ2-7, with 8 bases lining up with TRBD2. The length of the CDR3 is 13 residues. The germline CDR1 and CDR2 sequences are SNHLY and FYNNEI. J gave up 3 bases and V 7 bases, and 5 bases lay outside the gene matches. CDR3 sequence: CASTGGVLYEQYF. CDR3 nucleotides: TGTGCCAGCACGGGAGGGGTCCTCTACGAGCAGTACTTC.

In DNA form, the CDR3 reads TGTGCCAGCAGCTTACAGGGGGGTAGGAACACTGAAGCTTTCTTT. Translation gives CASSLQGGRNTEAFF. The rearrangement links TRBV2 to TRBJ1-1; 8 bases line up with TRBD1. J gave up 1 base and V 6 bases, and 7 bases lay outside the gene matches. Germline V gene lookup returns CDR1 SNHLY and CDR2 FYNNEI. The CDR3 totals 15 residues.

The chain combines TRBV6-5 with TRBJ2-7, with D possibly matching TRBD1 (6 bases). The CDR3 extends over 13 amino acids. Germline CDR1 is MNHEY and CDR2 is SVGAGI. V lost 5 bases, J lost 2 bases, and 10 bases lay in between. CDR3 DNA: TGTGCCAGCAGTCACAGGGTCGCCTACGAGCAGTACTTC. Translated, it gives CASSHRVAYEQYF.

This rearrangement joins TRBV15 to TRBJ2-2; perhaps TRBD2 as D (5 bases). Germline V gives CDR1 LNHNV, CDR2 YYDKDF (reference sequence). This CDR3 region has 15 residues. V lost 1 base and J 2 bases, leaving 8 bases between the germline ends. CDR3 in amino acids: CATSRAGLNTGELFF. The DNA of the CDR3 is TGTGCCACCAGCAGAGCAGGACTTAACACCGGGGAGCTGTTTTTT.

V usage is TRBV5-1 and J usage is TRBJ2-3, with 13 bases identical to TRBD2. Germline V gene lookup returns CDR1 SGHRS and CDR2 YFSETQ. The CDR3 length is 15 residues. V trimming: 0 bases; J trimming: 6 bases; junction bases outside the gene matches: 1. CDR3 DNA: TGCGCCAGCAGCTTGGCGACTAGCGGGAGGGATACGCAGTATTTT. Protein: CASSLATSGRDTQYF.

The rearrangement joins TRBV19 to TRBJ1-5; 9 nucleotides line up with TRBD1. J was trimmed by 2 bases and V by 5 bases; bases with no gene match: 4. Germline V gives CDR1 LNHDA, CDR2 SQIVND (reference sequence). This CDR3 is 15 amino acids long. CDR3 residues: CASSGTGMGNQPQHF. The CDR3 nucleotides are TGTGCCAGTAGTGGGACAGGGATGGGCAATCAGCCCCAGCATTTT.

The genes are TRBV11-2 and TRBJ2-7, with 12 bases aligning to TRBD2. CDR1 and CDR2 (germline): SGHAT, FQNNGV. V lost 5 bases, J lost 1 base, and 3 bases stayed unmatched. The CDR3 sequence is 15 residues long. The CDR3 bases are TGTGCCAGCAGCCTTGGACTAGCGGGGTCCTACGAGCAGTACTTC. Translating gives CASSLGLAGSYEQYF.